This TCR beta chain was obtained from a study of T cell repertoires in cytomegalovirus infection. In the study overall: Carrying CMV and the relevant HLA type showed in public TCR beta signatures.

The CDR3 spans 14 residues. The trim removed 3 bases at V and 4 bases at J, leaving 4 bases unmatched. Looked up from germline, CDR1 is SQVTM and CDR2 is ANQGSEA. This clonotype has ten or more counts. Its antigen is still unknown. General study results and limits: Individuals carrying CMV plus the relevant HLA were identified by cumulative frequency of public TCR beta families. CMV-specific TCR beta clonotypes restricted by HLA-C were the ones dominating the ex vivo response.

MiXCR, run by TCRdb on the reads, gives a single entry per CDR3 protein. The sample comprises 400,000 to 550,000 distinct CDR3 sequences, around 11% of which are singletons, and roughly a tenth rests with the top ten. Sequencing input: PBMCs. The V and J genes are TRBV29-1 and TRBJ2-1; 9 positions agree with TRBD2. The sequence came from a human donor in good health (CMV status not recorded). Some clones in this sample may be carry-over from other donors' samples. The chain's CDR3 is CSVEFSGRYNEQFF. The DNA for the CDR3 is TGCAGCGTTGAGTTTAGCGGGAGATACAATGAGCAGTTCTTC.